The 17 T cell receptor beta chains given below trace back to one sample, sequenced in a study of T cell responses to AZD1222 COVID-19 vaccine. Assay used: immunoSEQ multiplex PCR; TCRdb lists only in-frame clones, some missing. This sample has approximately 150,000 clones, with more than 90% found just once. The sequencing here drew on peripheral blood, taken on day 0 of AZD1222 vaccination. The receptors were sampled from an adult in good health.

The chain is built from TRBV15 and TRBJ2-3, with D perhaps assigned TRBD1 or TRBD2 (5 bases each). This CDR3 region has 15 residues. Germline lookup yields CDR1 LNHNV and CDR2 YYDKDF (reference sequence). Trimming pared 1 base from V and 3 bases from J, leaving 11 bases between. CDR3 sequence: CATSRVEGLTDTQYF. Written as DNA, the CDR3 is TGTGCCACCAGCAGAGTTGAGGGGCTAACAGATACGCAGTATTTT. Full variable domain (rest looked up from reference TRBV15 and TRBJ2-3): DAMVIQNPRYQVTQFGKPVTLSCSQTLNHNVMYWYQQKSSQAPKLLFHYYDKDFNNEADTPDNFQSRRPNTSFCFLDIRSPGLGDTAMYLCATSRVEGLTDTQYFGPGTRLTVL.

The chain is built from TRBV3-1 (or the pseudogene TRBV3-2) and TRBJ1-2, with D unclear. The germline CDR1 and CDR2 sequences are LGHDT and YNNKEL (reference sequence). Between the trimmed V and J ends, which lost 1 base and 5 bases, there was a span of 8 bases. The CDR3 is made up of 13 amino acids. CDR3 DNA: TGTGCCAGCAGCCAAGTTAAGGGTTATGGCTACACCTTC. This codes for CASSQVKGYGYTF.

The rearrangement uses TRBV19 and TRBJ2-1; perhaps D is TRBD1 or TRBD2 (5 bases each). This CDR3 spans 14 amino acids. The ends were cut back, 6 bases at V and 5 bases at J, with 14 bases in the middle. Germline CDR1 LNHDA, CDR2 SQIVND (reference sequence). The CDR3 region is CASSLRDANNEQFF. The CDR3 DNA reads TGTGCCAGTAGCCTCCGGGACGCCAACAATGAGCAGTTCTTC. The full variable domain, in which reference TRBV19 and TRBJ2-1 provide the parts outside the CDR3, is DGGITQSPKYLFRKEGQNVTLSCEQNLNHDAMYWYRQDPGQGLRLIYYSQIVNDFQKGDIAEGYSVSREKKESFPLTVTSAQKNPTAFYLCASSLRDANNEQFFGPGTRLTVL.

This sequence joins TRBV2 and TRBJ2-3, with 7 bases aligning to TRBD1. V lost 7 bases, J lost 4 bases, and 8 bases stayed unmatched. The length of the CDR3 is 14 residues. Germline CDR1 is SNHLY and CDR2 is FYNNEI. The CDR3 sequence is CASTVTGVADTQYF. As DNA, the CDR3 is TGTGCCAGCACGGTCACAGGGGTGGCAGATACGCAGTATTTT.

The chain links TRBV5-1 to TRBJ1-4, with D tentatively TRBD1 (6 bases). Per the germline V gene, CDR1 is SGHRS and CDR2 is YFSETQ. Trimming removed 6 bases from V and 7 bases from J, with 19 bases in between. The CDR3 covers 15 residues. The CDR3 DNA sequence: TGCGCCAGCAAGAGGGGCAGGGGATCGGGTGAAAAACTGTTTTTT. This encodes CASKRGRGSGEKLFF.

The rearrangement joins TRBV2 to TRBJ1-2; D gene uncertain. V lost 5 bases and J lost 3, with 10 bases in between. This CDR3 is 13 amino acids long. CDR1 SNHLY and CDR2 FYNNEI come from the germline V gene. CDR3 sequence reads: CASSPIGDYGYTF. The CDR3 bases are TGTGCCAGCAGTCCCATTGGGGACTATGGCTACACCTTC.

This clone has only one observation. The genes are TRBV6-2 or TRBV6-3 and TRBJ2-2; TRBD2 might be the D (6 bases). Germline lookup yields CDR1 MNHEY and CDR2 SVGEGT. Trimming left V 5 bases short and J 7 bases short, with 17 bases between. CDR3 length: 15 amino acids. CDR3 protein: CASSPWRGNGGELFF. In nucleotides, the CDR3 is TGTGCCAGCAGTCCATGGAGGGGTAACGGCGGGGAGCTGTTTTTT.

The gene calls are TRBV9 and TRBJ2-1, with 13 nucleotides matching TRBD2. With V trimmed by 0 bases and J by 8 bases, 2 bases remained unmatched. There are 15 residues in the CDR3. CDR1 and CDR2 from the germline V gene are SGDLS and YYNGEE. The CDR3 here is CASSVGLAGGYEQFF. As DNA, the CDR3 is TGTGCCAGCAGCGTAGGACTAGCGGGAGGTTATGAGCAGTTCTTC.

The J gene is TRBJ1-1, the V gene TRBV5-1, with D possibly being TRBD1 (5 bases). Germline V lookup: CDR1 SGHRS, CDR2 YFSETQ. The CDR3 consists of 12 residues. V lost 2 bases, J lost 7 bases, and 9 bases lay in between. In DNA, the CDR3 is TGCGCCAGCAGCTTACGGGACGGTGAAGCTTTCTTT. Its protein is CASSLRDGEAFF.

This clone came up once. J is TRBJ2-3 and V is TRBV18, with TRBD1 identical over 9 bases. The ends lost 4 bases at V and 0 bases at J; junction bases unmatched: 2. The CDR3 totals 15 residues. Germline V gene sequence: CDR1 KGHSH, CDR2 LQKENI. The CDR3: CASSLDRGSTDTQYF. The CDR3 bases are TGTGCCAGCTCACTTGACAGGGGGAGCACAGATACGCAGTATTTT. The complete variable domain, with remaining parts taken from reference TRBV18 and TRBJ2-3, reads NAGVMQNPRHLVRRRGQEARLRCSPMKGHSHVYWYRQLPEEGLKFMVYLQKENIIDESGMPKERFSAEFPKEGPSILRIQQVVRGDSAAYFCASSLDRGSTDTQYFGPGTRLTVL.

The chain carries TRBV27 and TRBJ1-2; weak D call: TRBD1 (5 bases). Between the trimmed V and J ends, which lost 4 bases and 6 bases, there was a span of 18 bases. Germline CDR1 MNHEY, CDR2 SMNVEV (reference sequence). The CDR3 has 15 amino acids. CDR3: CASSYSGTIYDGYTF. CDR3 bases: TGTGCCAGCAGTTACTCCGGGACGATATACGATGGCTACACCTTC.

V gene TRBV4-3 combines with J gene TRBJ1-3; tentative D call: TRBD1 (5 bases). This CDR3 region has 16 residues. The germline CDR1 and CDR2 sequences are LGHNA and YSLEER. Trimming shortened V by 1 base and J by 3 bases, and 13 bases separated the two germline ends. The CDR3 region is CASSQGRRGVGNTIYF. The CDR3 bases are TGCGCCAGCAGCCAAGGCCGTCGGGGGGTTGGAAACACCATATATTTT.

The CDR3 reads CASSSLESGELFF. The CDR3 region has the DNA TGTGCCAGCAGTTCACTAGAGTCCGGGGAGCTGTTTTTT. The chain couples TRBV12-3 or TRBV12-4 to TRBJ2-2, with D perhaps matching TRBD2 (5 bases). The V gene lost 4 bases and the J gene lost 6 bases, with 9 bases spanning the gap. The CDR3 runs to 13 residues.

The V gene is TRBV27, the J gene TRBJ1-3; 7 positions agree with TRBD1. There are 14 residues in the CDR3. Germline CDR1 reads MNHEY; CDR2 reads SMNVEV (reference sequence). J lost 5 bases, V lost 6 bases, and 7 bases had no gene match. The CDR3, as DNA: TGTGCCAGCAGCTACGGGACAGCCAGAAACACCATATATTTT. It yields the protein CASSYGTARNTIYF.

The sample holds one count of this clone. The chain uses TRBV6-5 and TRBJ1-6; maybe TRBD1 (6 bases). Germline CDR1 reads MNHEY; CDR2 reads SVGAGI. V lost 6 bases and J 10 bases, leaving 19 bases between the germline ends. The CDR3 is made up of 15 amino acids. In DNA form, the CDR3 reads TGTGCCAGCAGCAGAACAGGGTTGGGGGTCTCACCCCTCCACTTT. This encodes CASSRTGLGVSPLHF.

V is TRBV6-1 and J is TRBJ2-7; no clear D gene. Trimming took 0 bases from V and 2 from J, leaving 11 bases between them. The germline gives CDR1 MNHNS, CDR2 SASEGT. CDR3 length equals 15 residues. CDR3 sequence (DNA): TGTGCCAGCAGTGAAGCCCACTCGATCCCCTACGAGCAGTACTTC. The encoded protein is CASSEAHSIPYEQYF.

The rearrangement links TRBV7-9 to TRBJ2-7; TRBD2 is a possible D gene (6 bases). CDR3 length: 15 amino acids. The germline V gene encodes CDR1 SEHNR and CDR2 FQNEAQ (reference sequence). V lost 0 bases and J 3 bases, leaving 12 bases between the germline ends. The CDR3 loop is CASSLARQGGYEQYF. The CDR3 DNA follows: TGTGCCAGCAGCTTAGCTCGGCAGGGAGGCTACGAGCAGTACTTC. Full variable domain (outside the CDR3, taken from reference TRBV7-9 and TRBJ2-7): DTGVSQNPRHKITKRGQNVTFRCDPISEHNRLYWYRQTLGQGPEFLTYFQNEAQLEKSRLLSDRFSAERPKGSFSTLEIQRTEQGDSAMYLCASSLARQGGYEQYFGPGTRLTVT.